This is a list of T cell receptor beta chains from one sample in a study of Ad26.COV2.S vaccination and SARS-CoV-2 variants. Only in-frame clones appear in the TCRdb table, and some are missing; sequencing was by immunoSEQ multiplex PCR. The top ten hold about 5% of the sample, which has hundreds of thousands of clones, more than 85% seen once. Sample: peripheral blood, taken in a trial of Ad26.COV2.S vaccine versus placebo. These receptors originate from a person aged 18 to 65 who received the Ad26.COV2.S COVID-19 vaccine or a placebo. CDR3s include the opening cysteine and the closing phenylalanine or tryptophan. The D gene is left open where the match is weak. Clone size is not always given. Where it is, it says once, few, many or a class for expanded clones.

d_gene,len,v_gene,j_gene,abundance,CDR3nt,CDR3aa
TRBD1,13,TRBV6-2/TRBV6-3,TRBJ2-7,NA,TGTGCCAGCAGCTTGGACAGGTTCTACGAGCAGTACTTC,CASSLDRFYEQYF
NA,15,TRBV28,TRBJ2-3,NA,TGTGCCAGCAGCCTTGACGGTGGACTGATAGATACGCAGTATTTT,CASSLDGGLIDTQYF
NA,16,TRBV12-5,TRBJ1-1,NA,TGTGCTAGTGGTTTAGGGGGGTGGGATTTGAACACTGAAGCTTTCTTT,CASGLGGWDLNTEAFF
NA,14,TRBV19,TRBJ1-1,NA,TGTGCCAGTAGTGCGGAGGGCTACGACACTGAAGCTTTCTTT,CASSAEGYDTEAFF
NA,11,TRBV5-4,TRBJ1-2,NA,TGTGCCGGATTGGGAGTCTATGGCTACACCTTC,CAGLGVYGYTF
NA,15,TRBV19,TRBJ2-3,once,TGTGCCAGTAGTATAAGCGGACGATACACAGATACGCAGTATTTT,CASSISGRYTDTQYF
NA,14,TRBV19,TRBJ1-2,once,TGTGCCAGTAGTCCCGGCGGGGGAAAAGGGCGCTACACCTTC,CASSPGGGKGRYTF
TRBD1,15,TRBV11-2,TRBJ2-7,NA,TGTGCCAGCAGCCGTTTGGGGACAGTCGTATACGAGCAGTACTTC,CASSRLGTVVYEQYF
TRBD1,17,TRBV19,TRBJ2-4,NA,TGTGCCAGTCGCGGGACAGGGGATCGACTAGCCAAAAACATTCAGTACTTC,CASRGTGDRLAKNIQYF
NA,15,TRBV9,TRBJ1-1,NA,TGTGCCAGCAGCGGCCAGGGGTCGATGCACACTGAAGCTTTCTTT,CASSGQGSMHTEAFF
NA,11,TRBV5-1,TRBJ2-7,NA,TGCGCCAGCAGGGGTGGGGGTCTTGAGTACTTC,CASRGGGLEYF
TRBD1,16,TRBV28,TRBJ2-2,NA,TGTGCCAGCAGCCCAATACGGGACAGGGTCACCGGGGAGCTGTTTTTT,CASSPIRDRVTGELFF
TRBD1,13,TRBV11-2,TRBJ1-2,NA,TGTGCCAGCCAAAGAACAGGGGGCACTGGCTACACCTTC,CASQRTGGTGYTF
NA,13,TRBV7-9,TRBJ1-3,NA,TGTGCCACCGATCCCTCCTCTGGAAACACCATATATTTT,CATDPSSGNTIYF
TRBD1,15,TRBV19,TRBJ2-3,NA,TGTGCCAGTAGTAGAGACAGGGGGCCCGCAGATACGCAGTATTTT,CASSRDRGPADTQYF
TRBD2,12,TRBV3-1/TRBV3-2,TRBJ2-7,NA,TGTGCCAGCAGCCAAGGGGGGGGAGAGCAGTACTTC,CASSQGGGEQYF
NA,13,TRBV10-3,TRBJ1-1,NA,TGTGCCATCAGTGGGGGGACCGAGGAGAGGGCTTTCTTT,CAISGGTEERAFF
TRBD1,15,TRBV5-5,TRBJ1-1,NA,TGTGCCAGCAGCTTTAGGGACAGGAGGAATACTGAAGCTTTCTTT,CASSFRDRRNTEAFF
NA,14,TRBV2,TRBJ2-7,NA,TGTGCCAGCAGTCCACAGGGTCTGGGCTACGAGCAGTACTTC,CASSPQGLGYEQYF
TRBD2,16,TRBV27,TRBJ2-3,NA,TGTGCCAGCAGTTTATTCCTAGCGGGGGGCCCCGATACGCAGTATTTT,CASSLFLAGGPDTQYF
TRBD2,15,TRBV7-8,TRBJ2-3,NA,TGTGCCAGCAGCGTGCTAGCGGGGGGCACAGATACGCAGTATTTT,CASSVLAGGTDTQYF
NA,13,TRBV12-5,TRBJ1-6,NA,TGTGCTAGTGGTTTGATCATGAATTCACCCCTCCACTTT,CASGLIMNSPLHF
NA,14,TRBV5-1,TRBJ1-2,NA,TGCGCCAGCAGCTTGGAGTCAGTTAACTATGGCTACACCTTC,CASSLESVNYGYTF
TRBD1,15,TRBV5-1,TRBJ2-2,NA,TGCGCCAGCAGCTTGGGAGGGGGCCACACCGGGGAGCTGTTTTTT,CASSLGGGHTGELFF
NA,16,TRBV25-1,TRBJ1-2,NA,TGTGCCAGCAGTGAATATGCCGGAGGGGAGAACTATGGCTACACCTTC,CASSEYAGGENYGYTF
NA,13,TRBV11-3,TRBJ2-2,NA,TGTGCCAGCAGCTTAGATGGGAAAGGGGAGCTGTTTTTT,CASSLDGKGELFF
TRBD2,21,TRBV6-9,TRBJ2-3,NA,TGTGCCAGCAGAAACCGGGACACCCATCAGACTAGCGGGGGGGACACAGATACGCAGTATTTT,CASRNRDTHQTSGGDTDTQYF
NA,19,TRBV9,TRBJ1-2,NA,TGTGCCAGCAGCGTAGATATCACGGCAGGGCCATGGAAAGGCTATGGCTACACCTTC,CASSVDITAGPWKGYGYTF
NA,20,TRBV4-1,TRBJ1-4,NA,TGCGCCAGCAGGGGTTTGAACAGGGACCGACCCGATGCAACTAATGAAAAACTGTTTTTT,CASRGLNRDRPDATNEKLFF
NA,16,TRBV6-6,TRBJ1-3,NA,TGTGCCAGCAGTTACTGGGACCTGGCCTCTGGAAACACCATATATTTT,CASSYWDLASGNTIYF
TRBD1,14,TRBV7-9,TRBJ1-1,few,TGTGCCAGCAACAGGGGGCGACTGAACACTGAAGCTTTCTTT,CASNRGRLNTEAFF
NA,13,TRBV15,TRBJ2-3,medium-sized,TGTGCCACCCGGACTACTAGCACAGATACGCAGTATTTT,CATRTTSTDTQYF
NA,13,TRBV27,TRBJ2-7,NA,TGTGCCAGCAGGGGACTGCCCTCAGACGAGCAGTACTTC,CASRGLPSDEQYF
NA,14,TRBV6-5,TRBJ1-1,NA,TGTGCCAGCTCGTTAAAAGGGATGAACACTGAAGCTTTCTTT,CASSLKGMNTEAFF
NA,11,TRBV18,TRBJ1-1,NA,TGTGCCAGCTCACCTGGCGATTCGGCTTTCTTT,CASSPGDSAFF
NA,12,TRBV28,TRBJ1-2,NA,TGTGCCAGCAGTTTATCCTATTCTGGCTACACCTTC,CASSLSYSGYTF